These 28 T cell receptor beta chains originate from one sample sequenced in a study of Graves' ophthalmopathy and Graves' hyperthyroidism. Researchers took RNA transcripts and amplified TCR beta CDR3 regions from them. Scientists carried out first-round RT-PCR using HTBI primers and then a second-round multiplex PCR. TCRdb independently ran MiXCR on the multiplex PCR reads; one entry per CDR3 protein. The sample lists about 500,000 distinct CDR3 sequences; 13% to 15% were seen once. Sequencing was performed on blood. The origin of the receptors is a woman in her thirties with Graves' ophthalmopathy.

This clonotype was observed a few times. The DNA for the CDR3 is TGTGCCAGCAGTTCAGCTGTTAGCAATCAGCCCCAGCATTTT. Translation: CASSSAVSNQPQHF. The chain combines TRBV6-5 with TRBJ1-5; no clear D gene. The germline V gene has CDR1 MNHEY and CDR2 SVGAGI. The CDR3 length is 14 residues. Trimming left V 4 bases short and J 0 bases short, with 7 bases between.

CDR3 coding DNA: TGCGCCAGCAGCCTTACCGGGGGCCCCCCCCAAGAGACCCAGTACTTC. Amino acid sequence: CASSLTGGPPQETQYF. The V call is TRBV5-1, the J call TRBJ2-5, with D tentatively TRBD1 or TRBD2 (6 bases each). The germline gives CDR1 SGHRS, CDR2 YFSETQ. This CDR3 contains 16 residues. The germline V and J ends were trimmed by 4 bases and 1 base, with 17 bases remaining between them.

This clonotype was picked up many times. This chain uses TRBV28 with TRBJ2-5, with D possibly matching TRBD1 (6 bases). The germline CDR1 and CDR2 sequences are MDHEN and SYDVKM. Trimming left V 2 bases short and J 2 bases short, with 12 bases between. The CDR3 spans 15 residues. CDR3 loop: CASSLRSRGQETQYF. The CDR3, as DNA: TGTGCCAGCAGTTTACGGTCCAGGGGACAAGAGACCCAGTACTTC.

This clonotype was detected many times. The gene calls are TRBV28 and TRBJ1-1; possible D gene TRBD1, 5 bases. The CDR3 is 13 residues long. Germline CDR1 and CDR2: MDHEN and SYDVKM. V shed 10 bases and J shed 1 base, with 13 bases lying between them. CDR3 nucleotides: TGTGCCATCAAAACGGACACGAACACTGAAGCTTTCTTT. Protein: CAIKTDTNTEAFF.

The chain has TRBV19 and TRBJ1-1; no firm D call. This CDR3 region has 13 residues. Germline V gene sequence: CDR1 LNHDA, CDR2 SQIVND (reference sequence). Trimming cost V 7 bases and J 3 bases, with 12 bases left between them. The CDR3 sequence is CASIDIRYTEAFF. Here the CDR3 DNA reads TGTGCCAGTATCGACATACGTTACACTGAAGCTTTCTTT.

This clonotype was seen at least ten times. The chain combines TRBV12-3 or TRBV12-4 with TRBJ1-2, with D uncertain. The CDR3 totals 13 residues. Trimming took off 3 bases at V and 8 bases at J, with 13 bases between the two ends. The CDR3 loop is CASSLWGTQGYTF. In DNA, the CDR3 is TGTGCCAGCAGTTTGTGGGGAACACAAGGCTACACCTTC.

The table lists this clonotype with a few counts. The chain combines TRBV7-2 with TRBJ2-2; a possible D gene is TRBD1 (6 bases). Trimming stripped 5 bases from V and 4 bases from J, with 32 bases between. Germline V gene sequence: CDR1 SGHTA, CDR2 FQGNSA. This CDR3 is 21 amino acids long. CDR3 residues: CASSALRTDLLLGVATGELFF. The DNA for the CDR3 is TGTGCCAGCAGCGCCTTGAGGACAGACTTACTACTGGGAGTCGCCACCGGGGAGCTGTTTTTT.

This clonotype was counted many times. The gene calls are TRBV30 and TRBJ2-7; D unclear. This CDR3 has 10 amino acids. From germline, CDR1 is GTSNPN and CDR2 SVGIG (reference sequence). V was trimmed by 5 bases and J by 4 bases, leaving 6 bases between them. CDR3 bases: TGTGCCTGGGGTTATTACGAGCAGTACTTC. Translation: CAWGYYEQYF.

This clonotype was seen many times. The chain joins TRBV7-8 to TRBJ2-5, with D maybe TRBD2 (7 bases). Germline V CDR1 and CDR2: SGHVS, FQNEAQ. The CDR3 consists of 15 residues. V was pared by 1 base and J by 1 base, with 10 bases between. The CDR3 coding sequence is TGTGCCAGCAGCTTAGGGCGGGGGCCCCAAGAGACCCAGTACTTC. Translation gives CASSLGRGPQETQYF. Based on the CDR3 plus reference TRBV7-8 and TRBJ2-5, the full variable domain is GAGVSQSPRYKVAKRGQDVALRCDPISGHVSLFWYQQALGQGPEFLTYFQNEAQLDKSGLPSDRFFAERPEGSVSTLKIQRTQQEDSAVYLCASSLGRGPQETQYFGPGTRLLVL.

This clonotype was counted at least ten times. The chain couples TRBV12-3 or TRBV12-4 to TRBJ2-1; TRBD1 matches at 9 bases. V was pared by 7 bases and J by 4 bases, with 8 bases of the junction left unmatched. This CDR3 contains 15 residues. The CDR3 spells CASTIGQGFYNEQFF. CDR3 in DNA: TGTGCCAGCACCATCGGACAGGGGTTTTACAATGAGCAGTTCTTC.

Turning to this clonotype: At one of its ends the junction is not consistent with the germline gene, which may arise from a read error. The rearrangement joins TRBV7-2 to TRBJ1-2; D possibly corresponds to TRBD1 (6 bases). CDR3 length: 14 residues. Germline CDR1 and CDR2: SGHTA and FQGNSA. CDR3: CASNGGLGNYGYTF. The CDR3 DNA follows: TGTGCCAGCAACGGGGGCCTCGGTAACTATGGTTACACCTTC.

This clonotype has a count of ten or more. The genes are TRBV4-1 and TRBJ2-7, with unresolved D. With 3 bases removed from V and 2 bases from J, the gap between germline ends came to 2 bases. This CDR3 region has 11 residues. CDR1 MGHRA and CDR2 YSYEKL come from the germline V gene. The CDR3 DNA follows: TGCGCCAGCAGCCATACCTACGAGCAGTACTTC. It yields the protein CASSHTYEQYF.

Ten or more counts support this clonotype. This chain connects TRBV12-5 to TRBJ1-1; no definite D call. The CDR3 consists of 14 residues. Trimming took 7 bases from V and 4 from J, leaving 16 bases between them. The germline CDR1 and CDR2 sequences are LGHNT and FRNRAP. The chain's CDR3 is CASVPPSGSTEAFF. The CDR3 DNA follows: TGTGCTAGTGTTCCCCCCAGCGGGTCCACTGAAGCTTTCTTT.

The V and J genes are TRBV28 and TRBJ1-2; D is perhaps TRBD1 (6 bases). V was clipped by 6 bases and J by 8 bases, with 19 bases between them. Germline V gene data show CDR1 as MDHEN and CDR2 as SYDVKM. This CDR3 comprises 14 residues. This chain's CDR3 is CASRDQPRGKGYTF. CDR3 nucleotide sequence: TGTGCCAGCAGGGACCAACCCAGGGGAAAAGGCTACACCTTC.

This clonotype was counted ten times or more. The chain combines TRBV28 with TRBJ1-6; 7 bases match TRBD1. The J segment lost 10 bases and the V segment lost 4 bases, leaving 10 bases of the junction unmatched. Germline CDR1 and CDR2: MDHEN and SYDVKM. The CDR3 has 15 residues. The CDR3, as DNA: TGTGCCAGCAGTTCCGCGGGACAGATCAAATCACCCCTCCACTTT. Its translation is CASSSAGQIKSPLHF. Variable domain in full (rest from reference TRBV28 and TRBJ1-6): DVKVTQSSRYLVKRTGEKVFLECVQDMDHENMFWYRQDPGLGLRLIYFSYDVKMKEKGDIPEGYSVSREKKERFSLILESASTNQTSMYLCASSSAGQIKSPLHFGNGTRLTVT.

Ten or more counts support this clonotype. The chain recombines TRBV19 with TRBJ2-2; 13 bases map to TRBD2. CDR3 length: 18 residues. The germline V gene has CDR1 LNHDA and CDR2 SQIVND (reference sequence). After removal of 4 bases from V and 4 bases from J, the junction contained 9 bases not matched to a gene. In DNA, the CDR3 is TGTGCCAGTAGTACCCTCGGACTAGCGGGAGTGGGCACCGGGGAGCTGTTTTTT. It translates to CASSTLGLAGVGTGELFF.

On this clonotype: A read error is possible here, since a much larger clone lies one base away. This chain connects TRBV12-3 or TRBV12-4 to TRBJ2-2; TRBD2 matches 11 bases. V lost 3 bases, J lost 4 bases, and 4 bases stayed unmatched. The length of the CDR3 is 16 residues. The CDR3 reads CASSLRLAGLTGELFF. Written as DNA, the CDR3 is TGTGCCAGCAGTTTGCGACTAGCGGGGCTCACCGGGGAGCTGTTTTTT.

This clonotype was counted ten times or more. The chain has TRBV11-1 and TRBJ2-7, with TRBD2 as a possible D gene (6 bases). The CDR3 is 16 amino acids. V was pared by 2 bases and J by 3 bases, with 17 bases between. Germline CDR1 and CDR2: SGHAT and FQDESV (reference sequence). CDR3 in amino acids: CASSLFRGYDHYEQYF. The CDR3 DNA follows: TGTGCCAGCAGCTTATTTCGGGGGTATGATCACTACGAGCAGTACTTC.

This clonotype was detected many times. The rearrangement uses TRBV19 and TRBJ2-7; D uncertain. The germline CDR1 and CDR2 sequences are LNHDA and SQIVND (reference sequence). Trimming cost V 3 bases and J 4 bases, with 16 bases left between them. This CDR3 spans 15 amino acids. CDR3 sequence: CASSIRTHSGYEQYF. In nucleotides, the CDR3 is TGTGCCAGTAGTATCCGGACCCACTCTGGGTACGAGCAGTACTTC.

This clonotype has at least ten counts. One end of the junction fails to match germline, which may point to a read error. This chain joins TRBV5-1 and TRBJ2-4; the D gene is possibly TRBD2 (6 bases). The CDR3 has 16 amino acids. Per germline, CDR1 SGHRS and CDR2 YFSETQ. The CDR3 sequence is CVSSLAGGRVGNIQYF. The CDR3 DNA sequence: TGCGTCAGCAGCTTGGCCGGGGGACGAGTCGGGAACATTCAGTACTTC.

The sample holds one count of this clonotype. The J gene is TRBJ2-6, the V gene TRBV5-6, with a possible D match to TRBD2 (6 bases). The V end was cut by 3 bases, the J end by 4 bases, with 17 bases between. This CDR3 contains 17 residues. Looked up from germline, CDR1 is SGHDT and CDR2 is YYEEEE. The CDR3 protein is CASSSMGGVVGANVLTF. CDR3 bases: TGTGCCAGCAGCTCGATGGGCGGGGTTGTCGGGGCCAACGTCCTGACTTTC.

The chain employs TRBV28 and TRBJ1-6, with 7 bases that match TRBD1. This CDR3 has 15 residues. The V segment lost 6 bases and the J segment 6 bases; nucleotides outside the gene matches: 8. CDR1 and CDR2 (germline): MDHEN, SYDVKM. In DNA form, the CDR3 reads TGTGCCAGCAGCCGACAGGGACCGACTAATTCACCCCTCCACTTT. Protein sequence: CASSRQGPTNSPLHF.

This clonotype came up many times. The rearrangement uses TRBV20-1 and TRBJ1-5; D unclear. The germline V gene has CDR1 DFQATT and CDR2 SNEGSKA (reference sequence). Trimming removed 1 base from V and 3 bases from J, with 10 bases in between. CDR3 length: 14 residues. CDR3: CSARVGRPNQPQHF. The CDR3 DNA reads as TGCAGTGCTAGAGTCGGCAGACCCAATCAGCCCCAGCATTTT.

In its sample, this clonotype was seen many times. The gene calls are TRBV5-1 and TRBJ1-6; D gene uncertain. Trimming cost V 4 bases and J 5 bases, with 7 bases left between them. Germline assignment: CDR1 SGHRS and CDR2 YFSETQ. The CDR3 sequence is 13 residues long. CDR3 sequence reads: CASSTWDNSPLHF. DNA of the CDR3: TGCGCCAGCAGCACATGGGATAATTCACCCCTCCACTTT.

The sample holds many counts of this clonotype. This chain joins TRBV6-5 and TRBJ2-5; 8 positions match TRBD2. CDR3 length: 16 amino acids. The V segment lost 2 bases and the J segment 5 bases; nucleotides outside the gene matches: 10. Germline loops: CDR1 MNHEY, CDR2 SVGAGI. The CDR3 DNA is TGTGCCAGCAGTTACCAGAGCGAGCGGGGGTCGGAGACCCAGTACTTC. Protein sequence: CASSYQSERGSETQYF.

This clonotype was detected many times. The V call is TRBV6-5, the J call TRBJ1-5; no firm D call. Germline assignment: CDR1 MNHEY and CDR2 SVGAGI. V shed 6 bases and J shed 7 bases, with 13 bases lying between them. This CDR3 has 13 amino acids. As DNA, the CDR3 is TGTGCCAGCAGGTATAGACTCGGCCAGCCCCAGCATTTT. This sequence encodes CASRYRLGQPQHF.

This clonotype was counted at least ten times. The J gene is TRBJ2-7, the V gene TRBV7-9; D not certain. The CDR3 is made up of 12 amino acids. The ends were cut back, 4 bases at V and 6 bases at J, with 10 bases in the middle. Germline CDR1 is SEHNR and CDR2 is FQNEAQ (reference sequence). The DNA of the CDR3 is TGTGCCAGCAGCTCCTCTTGGGGCGAGCAGTACTTC. This gives the protein CASSSSWGEQYF.

Many counts were recorded for this clonotype. The chain is built from TRBV24-1 and TRBJ1-2, with D uncertain. V was pared by 2 bases and J by 3 bases, with 6 bases between. CDR1 is KGHDR, CDR2 SFDVKD, per germline. CDR3 length: 13 residues. The CDR3 reads CATSDSGYYGYTF. DNA for the CDR3: TGTGCCACCAGTGATTCCGGCTACTATGGCTACACCTTC.